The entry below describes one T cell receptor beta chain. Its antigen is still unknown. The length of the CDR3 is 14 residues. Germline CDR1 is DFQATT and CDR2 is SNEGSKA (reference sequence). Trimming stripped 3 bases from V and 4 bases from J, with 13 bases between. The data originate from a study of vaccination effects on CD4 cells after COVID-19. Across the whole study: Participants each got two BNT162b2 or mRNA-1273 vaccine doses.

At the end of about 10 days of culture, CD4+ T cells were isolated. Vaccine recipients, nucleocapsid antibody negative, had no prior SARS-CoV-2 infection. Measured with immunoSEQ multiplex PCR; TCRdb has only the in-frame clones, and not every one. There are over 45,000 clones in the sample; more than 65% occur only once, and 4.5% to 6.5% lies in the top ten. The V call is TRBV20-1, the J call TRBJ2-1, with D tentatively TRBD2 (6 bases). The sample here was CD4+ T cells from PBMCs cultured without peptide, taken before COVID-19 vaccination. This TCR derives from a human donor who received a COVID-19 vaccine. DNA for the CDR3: TGCAGTGCTAGTGGTCTAGCGCATTACAATGAGCAGTTCTTC. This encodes CSASGLAHYNEQFF.